This T cell receptor (beta chain) derives from a study of CD8+CD57+ T cells in acquired aplastic anemia. Study summary: The study obtained around 10 million reads on average for CD4+ cells from healthy donors. Study conclusions and caveats: Patient and control CD8+ Simpson's diversity was not significantly different. Patients and controls were found to share twenty-nine CD8+ CDR3 sequences.

The junction had 15 bases not matched to a gene; V was cut back by 3 bases and J by 4 bases. Germline assignment: CDR1 ENHRY and CDR2 SYGVKD. This CDR3 is 18 amino acids long. Genomic DNA constituted the template upon which TCR beta VDJ and CDR3 profiling was performed. TCRdb re-derived calls from the reads in MiXCR, one entry per CDR3 protein. The table includes tens of thousands of distinct CDR3 sequences, about 73% detected once. Of note for this clonotype: Its antigen remains unidentified.

This sequence was found in a human donor in good health, serving as a control. V usage is TRBV10-3 and J usage is TRBJ1-2; 9 positions match TRBD1. Sequencing was carried out using sorted CD4+, CD8+, or CD8+CD57+ T cells (not recorded which) from PBMCs. This CDR3 reads CAISEHRDRVADVYGYTF. Written as DNA, the CDR3 is TGTGCCATCAGTGAACACCGGGACAGGGTAGCCGACGTCTATGGCTACACCTTC.